The T cell receptor (beta chain) described here comes from a study of Graves' ophthalmopathy and Graves' hyperthyroidism. Germline V lookup: CDR1 ENHRY, CDR2 SYGVKD. The CDR3 totals 16 residues. Losses at the gene ends were 5 bases for V and 1 base for J; bases not matched to a gene: 9. The sample holds a few counts of this clonotype. Other autoimmune diseases, uncontrolled infections, pregnancy or lactation led to the exclusion of patients. It was on clinical symptoms, serum thyroxine, TRAb, thyroid ultrasound and orbital computed tomography that diagnosis relied. RNA transcripts yielded amplified TCR beta CDR3 regions. First-round RT-PCR used HTBI primers; second-round multiplex PCR followed. Each CDR3 protein is one row after TCRdb ran MiXCR on the multiplex PCR reads. The repertoire consists of approximately 1.2 million distinct CDR3 sequences, with around a third occurring once and the leading ten covering 11%.

This clonotype was obtained from an adult man with Graves' hyperthyroidism. Sequenced material: peripheral blood or thyroid tissue (not recorded which). V usage is TRBV10-3 and J usage is TRBJ1-1; 8 nucleotides align to TRBD1. The CDR3 DNA is TGTGCCATCAGTTACGACTGGACAGGGTGGAACACTGAAGCTTTCTTT. This gives the protein CAISYDWTGWNTEAFF.